The rows below give T cell receptor beta chains drawn from one sample of a study of response to subunit inactivated influenza vaccine. TCRdb reprocessed the RT-PCR reads via MiXCR and lists one record per CDR3 protein. The sample yields about 190,000 distinct CDR3 sequences, approximately 14% seen once. Here the sequenced sample was CD8+ T cells sorted from PBMCs, taken 5 to 6 days after vaccination. These receptors all come from a man in his fifties who received an inactivated influenza vaccine. The conserved cysteine and the conserved F or W are not part of the CDR3 here.

v_call cdr3_aa
TRBV29-1 SVVLPTVNTEAF
TRBV9 ASSPPRVSEQF
TRBV10-3 AISAGEGTDTQY
TRBV7-9 ASSTGGSTWQY
TRBV12-5 ASGLGTVGGAKNIQY
TRBV12-3/TRBV12-4 ASSLETGNEKLF
TRBV6-5 ASSYGTANGYT
TRBV20-1 SAPSGGVFSPLH
TRBV20-1 SASLGGSSYEQY
TRBV6-2/TRBV6-3 ASRGPGAYNEQF
TRBV11-2 ASSLVTRSYNEQF
TRBV4-1 ASSQFQGYEQY
TRBV3-1 ASSQEILTPDTQY
TRBV7-9 ASSYTSGSPPTDTQY
TRBV11-2 ASSFSGLNEQY
TRBV24-1 ATSDSQGFNEQF
TRBV20-1 SARDNYEQY
TRBV7-2 ASSLTGGAGELF
TRBV24-1 ATSDRGSGTRELF
TRBV6-2/TRBV6-3 ASSYTSNLETQY
TRBV9 ASSVSSGESTDTQY
TRBV5-5 ASSLGDVSGNTIY
TRBV4-3 ASSRAGPRTQY